A single sample gave rise to the 10 T cell receptor beta chains below, sequenced in a study of CD8+CD57+ T cells in acquired aplastic anemia. Genomic DNA constituted the template upon which TCR beta VDJ and CDR3 profiling was performed. TCRdb analysed the reads with MiXCR anew, one entry per CDR3 protein. Of around 140,000 distinct CDR3 sequences listed, less than 45% are singletons. Material for sequencing was sorted CD4+, CD8+, or CD8+CD57+ T cells (not recorded which) from PBMCs. Receptors were obtained from a human donor in good health, serving as a control.

This clonotype was counted many times. This sequence joins TRBV19 and TRBJ2-5, with 8 bases that match TRBD2. Germline CDR1 reads LNHDA; CDR2 reads SQIVND (reference sequence). Germline trimming cut 3 bases from V and 0 bases from J; bases unmatched to any gene: 3. The length of the CDR3 is 15 residues. The DNA for the CDR3 is TGTGCCAGTAGTATTCTCGGGGGGGACCAAGAGACCCAGTACTTC. It is translated as CASSILGGDQETQYF.

This clonotype was detected ten times or more. The chain combines TRBV6-1 with TRBJ1-1, with D tentatively TRBD1 (6 bases). This CDR3 is built from 13 residues. Germline lookup yields CDR1 MNHNS and CDR2 SASEGT. V dropped 6 bases and J dropped 7 bases, with 15 bases sitting between them. The CDR3 is CASSINRQVEAFF. The CDR3 DNA sequence: TGTGCCAGCAGCATTAACCGACAGGTTGAAGCTTTCTTT.

This clonotype was seen once. The chain employs TRBV10-1 and TRBJ1-3; D gene uncertain. V shed 4 bases and J shed 0 bases, with 7 bases lying between them. CDR1 and CDR2 from the germline V gene are WNHNN and SYGVQD (reference sequence). The CDR3 contains 14 residues. The chain's CDR3 is CASSAHHSGNTIYF. DNA for the CDR3: TGCGCCAGCAGTGCCCACCACTCTGGAAACACCATATATTTT.

This clonotype was observed at least ten times. This chain joins TRBV19 and TRBJ1-4; D call uncertain. Trimming pared 4 bases from V and 1 base from J, leaving 7 bases between. The CDR3 totals 14 residues. Per germline, CDR1 LNHDA and CDR2 SQIVND (reference sequence). The CDR3 loop reads CASSRTGTNEKLFF. In DNA, the CDR3 is TGTGCCAGTAGTAGGACTGGAACTAATGAAAAACTGTTTTTT.

The chain uses TRBV7-9 and TRBJ2-5, with TRBD1 matching 10 bases. Germline CDR1 reads SEHNR; CDR2 reads FQNEAQ (reference sequence). This CDR3 comprises 14 residues. Trimming removed 6 bases from V and 5 bases from J; junction bases left unmatched: 6. The CDR3 region has the DNA TGTGCCAGCAGGATCCGGGACAGGGGTGAGACCCAGTACTTC. As protein: CASRIRDRGETQYF.

The chain couples TRBV29-1 to TRBJ1-4, with TRBD1 identical over 9 bases. After removal of 7 bases from V and 11 bases from J, the junction contained 8 bases not matched to a gene. The V gene's germline CDR1 is SQVTM and CDR2 ANQGSEA. This CDR3 comprises 12 residues. The CDR3 spells CSARTGEAKLFF. The CDR3 nucleotides read TGCAGCGCCCGGACAGGGGAGGCGAAACTGTTTTTT.

This clonotype was counted at least ten times. This sequence joins TRBV6-5 and TRBJ2-2; weak D call: TRBD2 (5 bases). Germline CDR1 MNHEY, CDR2 SVGAGI. This CDR3 contains 14 residues. V lost 2 bases to trimming and J lost 9 bases, with 13 bases between them. The CDR3 protein is CASSYQEGHRELFF. CDR3 sequence (DNA): TGTGCCAGCAGTTACCAAGAGGGTCACAGGGAGCTGTTTTTT.

The table lists this clonotype with many counts. The chain recombines TRBV20-1 with TRBJ2-1; D is ambiguous. The CDR3 runs 12 residues. The V gene lost 0 bases and the J gene lost 8 bases, with 8 bases spanning the gap. Germline V gene lookup returns CDR1 DFQATT and CDR2 SNEGSKA (reference sequence). CDR3 region: CSARDLEDEQFF. DNA for the CDR3: TGCAGTGCTAGAGATCTAGAGGATGAGCAGTTCTTC.

This clonotype has at least ten counts. The chain joins TRBV20-1 to TRBJ2-1; 7 nucleotides line up with TRBD2. From germline, CDR1 is DFQATT and CDR2 SNEGSKA (reference sequence). The CDR3 runs 15 residues. J gave up 6 bases and V 0 bases, and 8 bases lay outside the gene matches. The CDR3 nucleotides read TGCAGTGCTAGAGATGCAGCGGGGACGCCCAATGAGCAGTTCTTC. Amino acid sequence: CSARDAAGTPNEQFF.

This clonotype was recorded at least ten times. This chain joins TRBV10-3 and TRBJ1-1; 7 bases agree with TRBD1. V shed 6 bases and J 3 bases; nucleotides not matched to a gene: 7. The germline CDR1 and CDR2 sequences are ENHRY and SYGVKD. This CDR3 has 14 amino acids. The CDR3 sequence is CAIRRQGSYTEAFF. DNA of the CDR3: TGTGCCATCAGGAGACAGGGATCTTACACTGAAGCTTTCTTT.